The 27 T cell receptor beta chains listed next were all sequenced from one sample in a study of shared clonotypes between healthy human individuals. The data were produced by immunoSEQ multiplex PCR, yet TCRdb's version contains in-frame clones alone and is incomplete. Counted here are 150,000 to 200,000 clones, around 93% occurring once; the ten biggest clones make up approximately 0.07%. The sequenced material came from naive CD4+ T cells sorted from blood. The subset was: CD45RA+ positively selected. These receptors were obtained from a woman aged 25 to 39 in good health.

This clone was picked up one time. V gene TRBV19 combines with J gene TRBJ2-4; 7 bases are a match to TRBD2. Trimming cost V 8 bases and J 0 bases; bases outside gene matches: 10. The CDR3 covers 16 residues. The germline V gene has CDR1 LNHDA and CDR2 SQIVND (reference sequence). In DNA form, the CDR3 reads TGTGCCAGTCGTGGCGGGGGATTTCTAGCCAAAAACATTCAGTACTTC. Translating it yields CASRGGGFLAKNIQYF.

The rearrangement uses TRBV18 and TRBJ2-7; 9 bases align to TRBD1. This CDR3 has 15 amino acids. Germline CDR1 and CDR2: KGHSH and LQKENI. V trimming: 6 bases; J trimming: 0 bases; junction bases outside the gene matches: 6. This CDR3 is CASSQRQGGSYEQYF. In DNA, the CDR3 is TGTGCCAGCTCCCAACGACAGGGGGGCTCCTACGAGCAGTACTTC.

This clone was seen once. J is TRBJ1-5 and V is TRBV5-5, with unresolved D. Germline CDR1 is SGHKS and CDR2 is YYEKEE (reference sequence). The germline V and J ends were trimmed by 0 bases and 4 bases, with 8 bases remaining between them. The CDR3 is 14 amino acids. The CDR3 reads CASSLAAENQPQHF. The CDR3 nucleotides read TGTGCCAGCAGCTTGGCGGCCGAGAATCAGCCCCAGCATTTT.

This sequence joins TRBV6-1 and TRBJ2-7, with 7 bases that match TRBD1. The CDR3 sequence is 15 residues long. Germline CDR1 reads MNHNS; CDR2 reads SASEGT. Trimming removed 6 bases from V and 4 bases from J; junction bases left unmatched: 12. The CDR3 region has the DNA TGTGCCAGCAGCCGTCCCGGGACAGCACTTTACGAGCAGTACTTC. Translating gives CASSRPGTALYEQYF.

CDR3 protein: CASRTGTGRGEQYF. Here the CDR3 DNA reads TGTGCCAGCAGAACCGGGACAGGACGGGGCGAGCAGTACTTC. The chain uses TRBV6-5 and TRBJ2-5, with TRBD1 identical over 8 bases. The assigned J gene may be wrong: the sequence end matches TRBJ2-7 better. The germline CDR1 and CDR2 sequences are MNHEY and SVGAGI. The CDR3 length is 14 residues.

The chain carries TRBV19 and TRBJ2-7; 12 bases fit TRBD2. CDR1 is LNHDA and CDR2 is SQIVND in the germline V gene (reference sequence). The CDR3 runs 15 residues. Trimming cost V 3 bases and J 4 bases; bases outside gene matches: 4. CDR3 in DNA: TGTGCCAGTAGTATGACTAGCGGGAGTTGGTACGAGCAGTACTTC. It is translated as CASSMTSGSWYEQYF.

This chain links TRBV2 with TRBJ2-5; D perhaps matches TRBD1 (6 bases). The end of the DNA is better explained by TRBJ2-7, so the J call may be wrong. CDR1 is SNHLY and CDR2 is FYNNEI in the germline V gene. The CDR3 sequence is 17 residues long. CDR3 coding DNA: TGTGCCAGCAGAGGTAACCGGGACACCACTAGCTCCTACGAGCAGTACTTC. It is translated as CASRGNRDTTSSYEQYF.

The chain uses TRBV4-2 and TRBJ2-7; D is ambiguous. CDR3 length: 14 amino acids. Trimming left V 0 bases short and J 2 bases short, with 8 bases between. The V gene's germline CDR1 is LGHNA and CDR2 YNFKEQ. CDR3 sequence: CASSQDQEAYEQYF. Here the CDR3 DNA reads TGTGCCAGCAGCCAAGACCAGGAAGCCTACGAGCAGTACTTC.

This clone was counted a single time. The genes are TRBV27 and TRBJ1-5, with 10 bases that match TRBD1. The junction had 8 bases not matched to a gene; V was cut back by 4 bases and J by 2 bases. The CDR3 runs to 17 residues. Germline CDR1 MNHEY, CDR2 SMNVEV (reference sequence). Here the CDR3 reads CASSSRQGAEGNQPQHF. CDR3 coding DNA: TGTGCCAGCAGTTCTCGACAGGGGGCCGAGGGCAATCAGCCCCAGCATTTT.

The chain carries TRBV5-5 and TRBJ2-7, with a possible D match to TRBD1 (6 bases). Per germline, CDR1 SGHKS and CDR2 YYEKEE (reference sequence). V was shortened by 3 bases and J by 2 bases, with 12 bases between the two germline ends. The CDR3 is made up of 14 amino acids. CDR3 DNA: TGTGCCAGCAGCTCCACGACAGGCGCCTACGAGCAGTACTTC. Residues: CASSSTTGAYEQYF.

The CDR3 sequence: CASRPKGVANEKLFF. In DNA form, the CDR3 reads TGTGCCAGCAGACCAAAGGGGGTTGCTAATGAAAAACTGTTTTTT. The gene calls are TRBV11-2 and TRBJ1-4, with a tentative D call TRBD1 (6 bases). Trimming took 6 bases from V and 3 from J, leaving 14 bases between them. The CDR3 is 15 residues long. Looked up from germline, CDR1 is SGHAT and CDR2 is FQNNGV.

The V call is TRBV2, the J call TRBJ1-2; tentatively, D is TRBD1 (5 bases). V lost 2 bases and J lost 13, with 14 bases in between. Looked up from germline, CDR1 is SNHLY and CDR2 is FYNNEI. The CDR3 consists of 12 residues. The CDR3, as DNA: TGTGCCAGCAGTGAAAGGGGACCCTTGAGCACCTTC. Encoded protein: CASSERGPLSTF.

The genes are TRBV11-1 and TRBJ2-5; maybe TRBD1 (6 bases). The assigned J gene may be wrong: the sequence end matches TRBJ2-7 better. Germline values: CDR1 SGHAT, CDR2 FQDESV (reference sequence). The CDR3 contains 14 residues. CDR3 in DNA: TGTGCCAGCAGCTTAGATCCAGGGGAATACGAGCAGTACTTC. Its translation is CASSLDPGEYEQYF.

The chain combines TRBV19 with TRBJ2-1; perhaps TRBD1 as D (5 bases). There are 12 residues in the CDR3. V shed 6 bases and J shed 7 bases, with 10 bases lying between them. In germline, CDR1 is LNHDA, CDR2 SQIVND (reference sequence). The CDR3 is CASRNRWNEQFF. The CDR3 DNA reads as TGTGCCAGTAGAAACAGGTGGAATGAGCAGTTCTTC.

The CDR3 loop is CASSWGLDQPQHF. Here the CDR3 DNA reads TGTGCCAGCAGCTGGGGCTTGGATCAGCCCCAGCATTTT. This chain links TRBV14 with TRBJ1-5; perhaps TRBD1 as D (5 bases). CDR1 is SGHDN and CDR2 is FVKESK in the germline V gene. V gave up 5 bases and J gave up 5 bases, with 10 bases separating them. The CDR3 is made up of 13 amino acids.

This CDR3 is CASSLTGFGSYEQYF. In DNA form, the CDR3 reads TGTGCCAGCAGTTTAACGGGTTTTGGCTCCTACGAGCAGTACTTC. The chain recombines TRBV28 with TRBJ2-7; D is unclear. Per germline, CDR1 MDHEN and CDR2 SYDVKM. V lost 2 bases and J lost 0, with 11 bases in between. The CDR3 contains 15 residues.

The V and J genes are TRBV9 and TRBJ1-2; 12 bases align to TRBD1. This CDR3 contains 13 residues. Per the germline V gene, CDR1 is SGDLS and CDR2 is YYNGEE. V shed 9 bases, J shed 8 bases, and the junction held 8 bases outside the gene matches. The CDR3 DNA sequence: TGTGCCACCGGGACAGGGGGCGGTCGGGGCTACACCTTC. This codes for CATGTGGGRGYTF.

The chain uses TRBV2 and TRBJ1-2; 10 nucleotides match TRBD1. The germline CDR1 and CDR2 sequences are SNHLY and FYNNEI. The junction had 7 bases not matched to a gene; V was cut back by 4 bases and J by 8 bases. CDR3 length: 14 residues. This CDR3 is CASSVEDRGKGYTF. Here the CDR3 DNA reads TGTGCCAGCAGTGTTGAGGACAGGGGGAAAGGCTACACCTTC.

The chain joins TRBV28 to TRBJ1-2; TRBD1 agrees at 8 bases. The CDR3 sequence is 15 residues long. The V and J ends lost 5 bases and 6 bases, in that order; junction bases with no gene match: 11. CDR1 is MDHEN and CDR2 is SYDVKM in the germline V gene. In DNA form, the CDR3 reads TGTGCCAGCAGTCCCCAGGGGGCAAGGGCCCATGGCTACACCTTC. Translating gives CASSPQGARAHGYTF.

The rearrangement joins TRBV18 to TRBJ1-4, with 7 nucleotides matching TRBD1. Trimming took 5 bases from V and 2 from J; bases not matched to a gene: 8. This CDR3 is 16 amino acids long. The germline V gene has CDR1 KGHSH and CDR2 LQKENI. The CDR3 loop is CASSTRQGGTNEKLFF. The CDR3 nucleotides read TGTGCCAGCTCAACACGACAGGGTGGCACTAATGAAAAACTGTTTTTT.

CDR3 protein: CASSAISLGELFF. The CDR3 DNA is TGTGCCAGCAGTGCGATTTCGTTAGGGGAGCTGTTTTTT. This chain uses TRBV6-1 with TRBJ2-2; the D is unclear. CDR1 is MNHNS and CDR2 is SASEGT in the germline V gene. The CDR3 has 13 residues. Trimming shortened V by 4 bases and J by 8 bases, and 11 bases separated the two germline ends.

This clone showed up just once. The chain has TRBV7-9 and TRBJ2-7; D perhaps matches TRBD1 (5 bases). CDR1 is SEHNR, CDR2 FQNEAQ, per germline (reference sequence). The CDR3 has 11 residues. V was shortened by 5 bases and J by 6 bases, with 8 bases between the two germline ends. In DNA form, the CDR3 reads TGTGCCAGCAGCACAACAGGCGAGCAGTACTTC. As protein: CASSTTGEQYF.

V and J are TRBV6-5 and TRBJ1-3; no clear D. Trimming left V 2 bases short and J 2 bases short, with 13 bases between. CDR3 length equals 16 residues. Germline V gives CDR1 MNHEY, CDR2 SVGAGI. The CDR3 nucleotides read TGTGCCAGCAGTTACGCCCCTCGGACGCCTGGAAACACCATATATTTT. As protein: CASSYAPRTPGNTIYF.

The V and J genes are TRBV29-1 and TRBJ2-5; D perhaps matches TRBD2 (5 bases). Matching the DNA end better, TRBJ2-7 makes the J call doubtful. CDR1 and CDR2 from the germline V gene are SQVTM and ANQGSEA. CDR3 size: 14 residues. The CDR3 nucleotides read TGCAGCGCCCACGTGGCGGGCCGAACCTACGAGCAGTACTTC. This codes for CSAHVAGRTYEQYF.

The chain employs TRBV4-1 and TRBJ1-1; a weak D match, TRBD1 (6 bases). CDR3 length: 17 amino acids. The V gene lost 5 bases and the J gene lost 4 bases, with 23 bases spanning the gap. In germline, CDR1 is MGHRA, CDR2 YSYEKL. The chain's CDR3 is CASSWDLSTGRRTEAFF. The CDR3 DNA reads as TGCGCCAGCAGCTGGGATCTATCAACAGGGAGACGCACTGAAGCTTTCTTT.

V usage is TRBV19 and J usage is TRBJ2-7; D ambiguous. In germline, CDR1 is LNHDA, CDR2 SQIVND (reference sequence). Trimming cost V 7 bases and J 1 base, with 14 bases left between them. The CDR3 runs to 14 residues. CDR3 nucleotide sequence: TGTGCCAGTACCTCATTCTCCCGATCCTACGAGCAGTACTTC. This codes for CASTSFSRSYEQYF.

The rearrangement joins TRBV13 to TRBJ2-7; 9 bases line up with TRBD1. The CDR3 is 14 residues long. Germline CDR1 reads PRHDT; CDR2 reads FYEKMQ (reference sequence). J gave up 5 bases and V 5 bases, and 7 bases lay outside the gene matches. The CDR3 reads CASSLRDRDHEQYF. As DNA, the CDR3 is TGTGCCAGCAGCCTCCGGGACAGGGACCACGAGCAGTACTTC.